This T cell receptor (beta chain) was sequenced for a study of graft-versus-host responses after intestinal transplantation. Study in general: Tacrolimus and steroids were given for 3 to 4 years to all recipients after anti-thymocyte globulin induction.

In its sample, this clone was seen a few times. As yet, its antigen is unknown. Trimming removed 0 bases from V and 0 bases from J, with 7 bases in between. This CDR3 has 15 residues. In germline, CDR1 is SGHRS, CDR2 YFSETQ. Some clones are missing from TCRdb's copy, which holds only in-frame ones; the method was immunoSEQ multiplex PCR. This sample has approximately 82,000 clones, with around 91% found just once. Study-wide points: GvH clones turned up in recipient marrow; some had shown up first in ileum or blood. Allografts from individuals with graft-donor T cell macrochimerism displayed high graft-versus-host to host-versus-graft clonal ratios.

This clonotype originated in a human donor who received an intestinal transplant. This specimen consisted of unstimulated CD4+ T cells sorted from spleen or lymph node cells, obtained before intestinal transplant. The V call is TRBV5-1, the J call TRBJ2-1; D ambiguous. CDR3 loop: CASSLVVFSYNEQFF. Written as DNA, the CDR3 is TGCGCCAGCAGCTTGGTTGTCTTCTCCTACAATGAGCAGTTCTTC.